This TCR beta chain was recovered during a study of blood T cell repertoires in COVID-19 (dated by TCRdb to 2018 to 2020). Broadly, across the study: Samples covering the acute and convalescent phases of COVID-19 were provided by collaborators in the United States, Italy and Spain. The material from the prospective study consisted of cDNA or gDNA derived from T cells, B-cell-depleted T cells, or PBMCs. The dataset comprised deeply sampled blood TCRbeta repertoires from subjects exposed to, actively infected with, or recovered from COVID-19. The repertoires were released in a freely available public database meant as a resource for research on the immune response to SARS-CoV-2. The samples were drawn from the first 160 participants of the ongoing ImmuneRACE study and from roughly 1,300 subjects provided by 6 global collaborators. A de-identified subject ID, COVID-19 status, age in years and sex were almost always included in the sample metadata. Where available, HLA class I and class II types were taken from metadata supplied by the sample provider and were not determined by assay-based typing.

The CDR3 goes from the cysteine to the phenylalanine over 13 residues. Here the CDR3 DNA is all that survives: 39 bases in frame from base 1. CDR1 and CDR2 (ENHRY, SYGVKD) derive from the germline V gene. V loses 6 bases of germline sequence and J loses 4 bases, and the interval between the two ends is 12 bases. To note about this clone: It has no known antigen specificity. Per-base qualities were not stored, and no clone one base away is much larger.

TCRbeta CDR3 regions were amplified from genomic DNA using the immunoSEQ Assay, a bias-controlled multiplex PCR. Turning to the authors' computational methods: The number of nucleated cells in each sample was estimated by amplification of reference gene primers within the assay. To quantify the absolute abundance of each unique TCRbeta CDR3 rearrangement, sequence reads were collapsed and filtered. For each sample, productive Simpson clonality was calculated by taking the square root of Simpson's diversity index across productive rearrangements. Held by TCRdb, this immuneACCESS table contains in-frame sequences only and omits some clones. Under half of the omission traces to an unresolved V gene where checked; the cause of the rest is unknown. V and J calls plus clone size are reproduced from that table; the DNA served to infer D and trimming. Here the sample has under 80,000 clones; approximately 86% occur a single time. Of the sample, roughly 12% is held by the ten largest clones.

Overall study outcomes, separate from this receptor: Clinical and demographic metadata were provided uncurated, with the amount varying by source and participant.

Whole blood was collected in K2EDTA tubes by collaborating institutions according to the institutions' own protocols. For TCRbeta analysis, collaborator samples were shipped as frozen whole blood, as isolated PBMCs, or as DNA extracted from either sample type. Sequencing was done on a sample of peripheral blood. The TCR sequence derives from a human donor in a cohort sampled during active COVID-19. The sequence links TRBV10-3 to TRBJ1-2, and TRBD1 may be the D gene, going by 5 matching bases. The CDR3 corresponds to CAISFREGYGYTF. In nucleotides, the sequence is TGTGCCATCAGCTTCAGGGAAGGCTATGGCTACACCTTC.